The 29 T cell receptor beta chains presented below share a single source sample, sequenced in a study of T cells in Graves' hyperthyroidism and ophthalmopathy. TCR beta CDR3 region amplification was performed from RNA transcripts. Using the HTBI primer set, a first-round RT-PCR was run on the TCR CDR3. MiXCR was run by TCRdb on the multiplex PCR reads, yielding one entry per CDR3 protein. The repertoire holds more than 550,000 distinct CDR3 sequences, with about 45% as singletons. Specimen: peripheral blood or thyroid tissue (not recorded which). The receptors were gathered from an adult man with Graves' disease, either hyperthyroidism or ophthalmopathy (not recorded which).

The gene calls are TRBV6-1 and TRBJ2-7; tentative D call: TRBD1 (5 bases). CDR1 MNHNS and CDR2 SASEGT come from the germline V gene. This CDR3 has 14 residues. V was trimmed by 2 bases and J by 3 bases, leaving 11 bases between them. CDR3 sequence: CASSEMTELYEQYF. As DNA, the CDR3 is TGTGCCAGCAGTGAAATGACAGAACTCTACGAGCAGTACTTC.

The gene calls are TRBV5-6 and TRBJ1-2; D might be TRBD1 (6 bases). This CDR3 contains 16 residues. The V end was cut by 4 bases, the J end by 5 bases, with 21 bases between. Germline CDR1 reads SGHDT; CDR2 reads YYEEEE. CDR3 sequence: CASSQVDRSNPYGYTF. Here the CDR3 DNA reads TGTGCCAGCAGCCAAGTAGACAGGAGCAACCCTTATGGCTACACCTTC.

Points on this clonotype: This could be a read error, since a much larger clone is one nucleotide away. Lacking the conserved final phenylalanine or tryptophan, this CDR3 likely reflects a read error. The chain joins TRBV29-1 to TRBJ2-7; possibly TRBD1 or TRBD2 for D (5 bases each). The CDR3 has 12 residues. V was clipped by 7 bases and J by 3 bases, with 13 bases between them. Germline CDR1 and CDR2: SQVTM and ANQGSEA. The CDR3 sequence: CSAGERGYEQYL. The CDR3 coding sequence is TGCAGCGCCGGGGAGAGGGGCTACGAGCAGTACCTC.

The V gene is TRBV20-1, the J gene TRBJ1-5; a weak D match, TRBD1 (5 bases). V lost 3 bases and J 11 bases, leaving 14 bases between the germline ends. This CDR3 is built from 12 residues. CDR1 and CDR2 (germline): DFQATT, SNEGSKA (reference sequence). The CDR3 region has the DNA TGCAGTGCTAGTTGGGGGGGAGAGACCCAGCATTTT. It codes for CSASWGGETQHF.

V gene TRBV7-9 combines with J gene TRBJ2-2, with 9 bases lining up with TRBD2. This CDR3 comprises 13 residues. Trimming cost V 8 bases and J 8 bases; bases outside gene matches: 6. CDR1 is SEHNR, CDR2 FQNEAQ, per germline (reference sequence). Here the CDR3 DNA reads TGTGCCAGCGGGCGGGAGGGCCATGGGGAGCTGTTTTTT. This translates into CASGREGHGELFF.

This clonotype was seen many times. The rearrangement joins TRBV5-1 to TRBJ1-2; TRBD1 matches at 8 bases. This CDR3 contains 14 residues. The V segment lost 2 bases and the J segment 4 bases; nucleotides outside the gene matches: 4. Germline V CDR1 and CDR2: SGHRS, YFSETQ. The CDR3 DNA sequence: TGCGCCAGCAGCTTCGGGACAGGAATCTATGGCTACACCTTC. It encodes CASSFGTGIYGYTF.

In this sample, this clonotype turned up many times. V is TRBV29-1 and J is TRBJ1-1; no reliable D call. V lost 0 bases to trimming and J lost 7 bases, with 9 bases between them. This CDR3 comprises 12 residues. Germline CDR1 is SQVTM and CDR2 is ANQGSEA. The CDR3 sequence is CSVEDYGYEAFF. In nucleotides, the CDR3 is TGCAGCGTTGAAGATTACGGCTATGAAGCTTTCTTT.

Of note for this clonotype: Just one base apart from a much larger clone, this may be a read error. The rearrangement joins TRBV10-3 to TRBJ1-1; 7 bases fit TRBD1. Germline values: CDR1 ENHRY, CDR2 SYGVKD. The CDR3 runs 15 residues. V dropped 5 bases and J dropped 3; count of bases not matched to a gene: 9. The chain's CDR3 is CAISSRGIGDTEAFF. The CDR3 DNA sequence: TGTGCCATCAGTTCCAGGGGGATCGGGGACACTGAAGCTTTCTTT.

Note on this clonotype: Given a much more abundant clone one base away, this may be a read error. V and J are TRBV15 and TRBJ2-5; TRBD1 matches at 10 bases. CDR3 size: 15 residues. From germline, CDR1 is LNHNV and CDR2 YYDKDF (reference sequence). The trim removed 1 base at V and 5 bases at J, leaving 4 bases unmatched. The CDR3 nucleotides are TGTGCCACCAGCAGAGGTCGGGGACAGGGGGAGACCCAGTACTTC. Its translation is CATSRGRGQGETQYF.

This clonotype was detected ten times or more. The chain employs TRBV29-1 and TRBJ1-4; TRBD1 might be the D (6 bases). Trimming cost V 7 bases and J 4 bases, with 10 bases left between them. The CDR3 runs 12 residues. Per the germline V gene, CDR1 is SQVTM and CDR2 is ANQGSEA. The CDR3 bases are TGCAGCGCTCACAGGGATAATGAAAAACTGTTTTTT. It codes for CSAHRDNEKLFF.

V is TRBV6-6 and J is TRBJ1-2; D call uncertain. Looked up from germline, CDR1 is MNHNY and CDR2 is SVGAGI (reference sequence). V lost 5 bases, J lost 8 bases, and 18 bases lay in between. This CDR3 is built from 14 residues. DNA of the CDR3: TGTGCCAGCAGTGAAGCATGGACTTCTGGGGGCTACACCTTC. This gives the protein CASSEAWTSGGYTF.

This clonotype occurred a few times. This chain links TRBV5-6 with TRBJ2-7, with D possibly being TRBD1 or TRBD2 (5 bases each). Trimming took off 4 bases at V and 2 bases at J, with 13 bases between the two ends. Germline V gene lookup returns CDR1 SGHDT and CDR2 YYEEEE. The CDR3 consists of 14 residues. The CDR3 loop is CASSAGTTTYEQYF. The CDR3 nucleotides are TGTGCCAGCAGCGCCGGGACGACGACCTACGAGCAGTACTTC. Full variable domain (rest looked up from reference TRBV5-6 and TRBJ2-7): DAGVTQSPTHLIKTRGQQVTLRCSPKSGHDTVSWYQQALGQGPQFIFQYYEEEERQRGNFPDRFSGHQFPNYSSELNVNALLLGDSALYLCASSAGTTTYEQYFGPGTRLTVT.

As to this clonotype: A much larger clone is a single base away; this may be a read error. The chain carries TRBV20-1 and TRBJ1-6, with a possible D match to TRBD1 (5 bases). CDR3 size: 14 residues. V lost 5 bases, J lost 14 bases, and 22 bases lay in between. Germline-derived CDR1 and CDR2 are DFQATT and SNEGSKA (reference sequence). The CDR3 DNA follows: TGCAGTGCTGAAGCCGGGACGTCGGGTGGAGCCCTCCACTTT. Protein: CSAEAGTSGGALHF.

This clonotype has a handful of counts. The genes are TRBV6-1 and TRBJ2-7; TRBD2 might be the D (6 bases). The CDR3 extends over 14 amino acids. The germline CDR1 and CDR2 sequences are MNHNS and SASEGT. With 1 base removed from V and 5 bases from J, the gap between germline ends came to 12 bases. CDR3 amino acids: CASSEVRGLNEQYF. The CDR3 nucleotides are TGTGCCAGCAGTGAAGTACGGGGGTTGAACGAGCAGTACTTC.

The genes are TRBV12-3 or TRBV12-4 and TRBJ1-5; a weak D match, TRBD1 (5 bases). Trimming left V 4 bases short and J 4 bases short, with 14 bases between. This CDR3 contains 15 residues. Here the CDR3 DNA reads TGTGCCAGCAGTTACACAGCCGGGACGAATCAGCCCCAGCATTTT. Its translation is CASSYTAGTNQPQHF.

The rearrangement joins TRBV15 to TRBJ1-4, with 7 bases fitting TRBD1. Germline CDR1 reads LNHNV; CDR2 reads YYDKDF (reference sequence). The junction had 12 bases not matched to a gene; V was cut back by 1 base and J by 10 bases. The CDR3 extends over 16 amino acids. CDR3 sequence (DNA): TGTGCCACCAGCAGAGTGCTCGGGACAGCCTCTGGAAAACTGTTTTTT. Translation: CATSRVLGTASGKLFF.

This clonotype was recorded once. The chain joins TRBV7-1 to TRBJ2-7; TRBD2 matches at 10 bases. Being an ORF, TRBV7-1 has a function that is uncertain. V was clipped by 3 bases and J by 0 bases; unmatched bases: 5. The CDR3 spans 16 residues. The CDR3 nucleotides are TGTGCCAGCAGCTCCTATCGACTAGCGGGCTCCTACGAGCAGTACTTC. It specifies CASSSYRLAGSYEQYF.

This chain links TRBV6-5 with TRBJ2-5; D call uncertain. V dropped 4 bases and J dropped 6 bases, with 18 bases sitting between them. The CDR3 has 15 amino acids. Per the germline V gene, CDR1 is MNHEY and CDR2 is SVGAGI. CDR3 loop: CASSSGMEGRQTQYF. The CDR3 DNA reads TGTGCCAGCAGTTCTGGGATGGAAGGACGTCAGACCCAGTACTTC.

The chain links TRBV19 to TRBJ2-7; D might be TRBD1 (5 bases). Trimming removed 3 bases at V and 1 base at J, with 13 bases between. Germline V lookup: CDR1 LNHDA, CDR2 SQIVND (reference sequence). The CDR3 loop spans 15 amino acids. CDR3 bases: TGTGCCAGTAGTATGTCGTTGGGGCCTTCCTACGAGCAGTACTTC. This sequence encodes CASSMSLGPSYEQYF.

In this sample, this clonotype turned up a few times. This sequence joins TRBV11-2 and TRBJ1-4; possibly TRBD1 for D (6 bases). This CDR3 contains 15 residues. V lost 4 bases and J 3 bases, leaving 12 bases between the germline ends. Germline V lookup: CDR1 SGHAT, CDR2 FQNNGV. DNA for the CDR3: TGTGCCAGCAGCTCCCGGACAGACCCTAATGAAAAACTGTTTTTT. This sequence encodes CASSSRTDPNEKLFF. Filled out from reference TRBV11-2 and TRBJ1-4, the complete variable domain reads EAGVAQSPRYKIIEKRQSVAFWCNPISGHATLYWYQQILGQGPKLLIQFQNNGVVDDSQLPKDRFSAERLKGVDSTLKIQPAKLEDSAVYLCASSSRTDPNEKLFFGSGTQLSVL.

This clonotype was observed a few times. The chain uses TRBV9 and TRBJ2-5, with D uncertain. The length of the CDR3 is 16 residues. Trimming removed 0 bases from V and 0 bases from J, with 12 bases in between. Germline-derived CDR1 and CDR2 are SGDLS and YYNGEE. The CDR3 DNA follows: TGTGCCAGCAGCGTAGAGGGCAGTGGTTACCAAGAGACCCAGTACTTC. Translating gives CASSVEGSGYQETQYF. Full variable domain (outside the CDR3, taken from reference TRBV9 and TRBJ2-5): DSGVTQTPKHLITATGQRVTLRCSPRSGDLSVYWYQQSLDQGLQFLIQYYNGEERAKGNILERFSAQQFPDLHSELNLSSLELGDSALYFCASSVEGSGYQETQYFGPGTRLLVL.

The table lists this clonotype with a few counts. The chain links TRBV24-1 to TRBJ1-1; the D is unclear. Germline CDR1 is KGHDR and CDR2 is SFDVKD. The ends were cut back, 11 bases at V and 3 bases at J, with 0 bases in the middle. The CDR3 is 8 amino acids. CDR3 coding DNA: TGTGCCAACACTGAAGCTTTCTTT. Translating it yields CANTEAFF.

V and J are TRBV7-9 and TRBJ2-5, with D possibly matching TRBD1 (5 bases). The CDR3 extends over 13 amino acids. Trimming removed 6 bases from V and 5 bases from J, with 13 bases in between. In germline, CDR1 is SEHNR, CDR2 FQNEAQ (reference sequence). The CDR3, as DNA: TGTGCCAGCAGTGTGGTCAGGGCGGAGACCCAGTACTTC. Its translation is CASSVVRAETQYF.

The chain uses TRBV9 and TRBJ1-1, with D unclear. There are 15 residues in the CDR3. CDR1 is SGDLS and CDR2 is YYNGEE in the germline V gene. V dropped 7 bases and J dropped 5 bases, with 21 bases sitting between them. The CDR3 sequence: CASSPNSQRSTEAFF. CDR3 nucleotides: TGTGCCAGCTCACCCAACTCCCAGCGATCGACTGAAGCTTTCTTT. The full variable domain, rest sourced from reference TRBV9 and TRBJ1-1, is DSGVTQTPKHLITATGQRVTLRCSPRSGDLSVYWYQQSLDQGLQFLIQYYNGEERAKGNILERFSAQQFPDLHSELNLSSLELGDSALYFCASSPNSQRSTEAFFGQGTRLTVV.

This clonotype was detected only a few times. The chain links TRBV12-3 or TRBV12-4 to TRBJ2-2; 8 bases are shared with TRBD2. With V trimmed by 6 bases and J by 5 bases, 11 bases remained unmatched. CDR3 length equals 16 residues. CDR3 protein: CASSPPGAGGTGELFF. In nucleotides, the CDR3 is TGTGCCAGCAGCCCCCCCGGCGCGGGGGGTACCGGGGAGCTGTTTTTT.

This chain links TRBV4-1 with TRBJ2-2, with D possibly being TRBD1 (6 bases). Trimming removed 4 bases from V and 4 bases from J, with 16 bases in between. Per germline, CDR1 MGHRA and CDR2 YSYEKL. CDR3 length equals 16 residues. Written as DNA, the CDR3 is TGCGCCAGCAGCCCTCAGTCAGGGGTTACCACCGGGGAGCTGTTTTTT. Its protein is CASSPQSGVTTGELFF.

CDR3 sequence (DNA): TGTGCCAGCAGCAATACCGGACAGCTCACCGTGACCCAGTACTTC. Its protein product is CASSNTGQLTVTQYF. The chain links TRBV6-1 to TRBJ2-5, with D possibly being TRBD1 (6 bases). Deletions cut 6 bases from V and 7 bases from J, with 21 bases between. The CDR3 is made up of 15 amino acids. CDR1 is MNHNS and CDR2 is SASEGT in the germline V gene.

This chain connects TRBV29-1 to TRBJ1-4; 7 bases align to TRBD1. Germline CDR1 reads SQVTM; CDR2 reads ANQGSEA. Trimming at V came to 1 base and at J to 4 bases, leaving 12 bases not matched to a gene. This CDR3 contains 17 residues. CDR3 sequence (DNA): TGCAGCGTTGAAGGGGGTGGGACAGCGGCCTTTAATGAAAAACTGTTTTTT. This codes for CSVEGGGTAAFNEKLFF.

This chain uses TRBV7-6 with TRBJ2-2; 11 bases are shared with TRBD1. V trimming: 2 bases; J trimming: 7 bases; junction bases outside the gene matches: 9. The germline V gene encodes CDR1 SGHVS and CDR2 FNYEAQ. This CDR3 region has 17 residues. The CDR3 here is CASSLLGRTGGGGELFF. In DNA, the CDR3 is TGTGCCAGCAGCTTATTGGGGCGGACAGGGGGCGGCGGGGAGCTGTTTTTT.